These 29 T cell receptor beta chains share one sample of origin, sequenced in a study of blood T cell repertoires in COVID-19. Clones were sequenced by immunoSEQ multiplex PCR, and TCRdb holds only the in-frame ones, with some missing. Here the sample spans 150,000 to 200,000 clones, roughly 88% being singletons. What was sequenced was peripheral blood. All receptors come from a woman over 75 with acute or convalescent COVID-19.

This CDR3 is CASSPRQGTFVIQYF. The CDR3 DNA reads as TGTGCCAGCAGTCCCAGACAGGGAACGTTTGTCATTCAGTACTTC. V and J are TRBV27 and TRBJ2-4, with 7 positions matching TRBD1. This CDR3 spans 15 amino acids. Germline V gene lookup returns CDR1 MNHEY and CDR2 SMNVEV (reference sequence). V lost 5 bases to trimming and J lost 9 bases; unmatched junction nucleotides: 13.

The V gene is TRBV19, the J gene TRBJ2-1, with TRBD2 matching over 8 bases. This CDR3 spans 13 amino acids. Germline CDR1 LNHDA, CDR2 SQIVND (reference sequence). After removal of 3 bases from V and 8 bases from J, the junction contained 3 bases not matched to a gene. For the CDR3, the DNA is TGTGCCAGTAGTATGGGACTAGAGGATGAGCAGTTCTTC. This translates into CASSMGLEDEQFF. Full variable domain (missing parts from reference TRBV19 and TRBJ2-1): DGGITQSPKYLFRKEGQNVTLSCEQNLNHDAMYWYRQDPGQGLRLIYYSQIVNDFQKGDIAEGYSVSREKKESFPLTVTSAQKNPTAFYLCASSMGLEDEQFFGPGTRLTVL.

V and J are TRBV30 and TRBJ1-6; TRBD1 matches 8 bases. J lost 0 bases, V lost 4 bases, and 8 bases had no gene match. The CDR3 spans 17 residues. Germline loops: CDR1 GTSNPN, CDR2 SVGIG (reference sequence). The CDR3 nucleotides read TGTGCCTGGACATCCCGGACAGGGAGCTCCTATAATTCACCCCTCCACTTT. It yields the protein CAWTSRTGSSYNSPLHF.

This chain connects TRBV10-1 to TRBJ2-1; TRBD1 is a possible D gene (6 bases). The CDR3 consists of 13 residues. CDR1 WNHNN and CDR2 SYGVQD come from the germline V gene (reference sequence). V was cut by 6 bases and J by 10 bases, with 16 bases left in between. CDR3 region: CASSREGDTEQFF. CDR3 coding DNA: TGCGCCAGCAGCCGAGAGGGGGACACCGAGCAGTTCTTC.

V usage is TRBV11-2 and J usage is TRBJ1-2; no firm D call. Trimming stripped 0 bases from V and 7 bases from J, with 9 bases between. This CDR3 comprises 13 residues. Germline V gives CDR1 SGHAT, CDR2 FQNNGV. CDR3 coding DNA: TGTGCCAGCAGCTTAGATCGTGGGCGTGGCTACACCTTC. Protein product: CASSLDRGRGYTF.

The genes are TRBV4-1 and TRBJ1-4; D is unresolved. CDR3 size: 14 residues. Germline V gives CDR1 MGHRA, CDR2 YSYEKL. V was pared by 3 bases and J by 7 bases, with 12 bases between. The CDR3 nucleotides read TGCGCCAGCAGCCACCCCGGGGTCGGTGAAAAACTGTTTTTT. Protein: CASSHPGVGEKLFF.

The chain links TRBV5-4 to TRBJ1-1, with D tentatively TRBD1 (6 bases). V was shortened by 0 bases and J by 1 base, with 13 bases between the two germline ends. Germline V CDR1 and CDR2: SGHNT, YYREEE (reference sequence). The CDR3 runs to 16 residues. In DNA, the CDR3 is TGTGCCAGCAGCTTGGGGTCGGGGGGCAGGAACACTGAAGCTTTCTTT. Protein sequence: CASSLGSGGRNTEAFF.

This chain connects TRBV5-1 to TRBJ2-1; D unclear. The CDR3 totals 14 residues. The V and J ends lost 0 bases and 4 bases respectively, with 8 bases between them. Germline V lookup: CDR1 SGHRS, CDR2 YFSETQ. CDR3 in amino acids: CASSLDGQYNEQFF. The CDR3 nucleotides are TGCGCCAGCAGCTTGGATGGGCAGTACAATGAGCAGTTCTTC.

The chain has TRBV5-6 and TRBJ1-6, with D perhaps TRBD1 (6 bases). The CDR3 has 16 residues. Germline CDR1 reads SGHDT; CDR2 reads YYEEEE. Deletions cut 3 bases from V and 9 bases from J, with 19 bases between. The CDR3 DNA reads TGTGCCAGCAGCTCGGGACACCTCGTCTCCCTTTCACCCCTCCACTTT. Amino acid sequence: CASSSGHLVSLSPLHF.

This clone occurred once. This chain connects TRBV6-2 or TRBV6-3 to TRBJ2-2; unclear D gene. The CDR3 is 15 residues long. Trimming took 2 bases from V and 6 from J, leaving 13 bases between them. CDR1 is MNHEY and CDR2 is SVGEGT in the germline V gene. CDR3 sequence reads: CASSYPEDPPGELFF. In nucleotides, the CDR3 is TGTGCCAGCAGTTACCCAGAGGATCCTCCCGGGGAGCTGTTTTTT.

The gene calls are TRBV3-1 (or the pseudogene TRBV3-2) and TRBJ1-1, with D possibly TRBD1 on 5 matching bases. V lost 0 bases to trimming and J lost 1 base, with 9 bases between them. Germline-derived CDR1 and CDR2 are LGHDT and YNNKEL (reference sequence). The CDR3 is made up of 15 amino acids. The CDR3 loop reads CASSQEGAGNTEAFF. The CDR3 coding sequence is TGTGCCAGCAGCCAAGAAGGGGCTGGGAACACTGAAGCTTTCTTT.

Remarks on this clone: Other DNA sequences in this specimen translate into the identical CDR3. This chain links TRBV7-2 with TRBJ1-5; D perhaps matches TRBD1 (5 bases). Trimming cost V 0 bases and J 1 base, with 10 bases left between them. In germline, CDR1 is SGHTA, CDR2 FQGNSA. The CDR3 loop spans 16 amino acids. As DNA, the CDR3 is TGTGCCAGCAGCTTAGCGGGGGGTAGGAGCAATCAGCCCCAGCATTTT. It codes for CASSLAGGRSNQPQHF. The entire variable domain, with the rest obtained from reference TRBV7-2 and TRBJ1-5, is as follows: GAGVSQSPSNKVTEKGKDVELRCDPISGHTALYWYRQSLGQGLEFLIYFQGNSAPDKSGLPSDRFSAERTGGSVSTLTIQRTQQEDSAVYLCASSLAGGRSNQPQHFGDGTRLSIL.

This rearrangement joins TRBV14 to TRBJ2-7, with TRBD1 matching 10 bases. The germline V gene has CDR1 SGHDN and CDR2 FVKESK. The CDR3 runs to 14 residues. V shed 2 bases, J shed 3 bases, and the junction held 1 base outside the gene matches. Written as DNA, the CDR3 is TGTGCCAGCAGCCAACGGACAGGGGGCTACGAGCAGTACTTC. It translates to CASSQRTGGYEQYF.

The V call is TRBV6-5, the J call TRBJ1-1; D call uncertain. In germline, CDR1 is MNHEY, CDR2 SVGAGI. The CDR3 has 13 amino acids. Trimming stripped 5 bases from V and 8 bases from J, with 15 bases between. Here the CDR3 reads CASSPQASMEAFF. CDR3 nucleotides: TGTGCCAGCAGTCCCCAGGCTTCGATGGAAGCTTTCTTT.

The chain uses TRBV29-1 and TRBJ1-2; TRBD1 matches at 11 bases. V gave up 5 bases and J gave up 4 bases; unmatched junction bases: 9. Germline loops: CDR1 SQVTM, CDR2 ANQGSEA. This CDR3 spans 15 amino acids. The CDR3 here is CSVQDRGLQGYGYTF. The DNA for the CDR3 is TGCAGCGTTCAGGACAGGGGGCTTCAGGGCTATGGCTACACCTTC.

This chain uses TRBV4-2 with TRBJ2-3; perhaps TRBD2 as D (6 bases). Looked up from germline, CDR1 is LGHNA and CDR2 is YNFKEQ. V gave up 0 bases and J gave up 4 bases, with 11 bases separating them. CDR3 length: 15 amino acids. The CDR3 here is CASSQDRGAPDTQYF. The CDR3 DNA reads TGTGCCAGCAGCCAAGATCGCGGGGCCCCAGATACGCAGTATTTT.

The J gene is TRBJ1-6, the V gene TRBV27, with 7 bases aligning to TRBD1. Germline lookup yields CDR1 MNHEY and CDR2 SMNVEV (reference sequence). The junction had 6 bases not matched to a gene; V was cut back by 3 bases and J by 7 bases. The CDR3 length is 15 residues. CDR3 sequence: CASSLETGMNSPLHF. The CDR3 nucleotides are TGTGCCAGCAGTTTGGAGACAGGGATGAATTCACCCCTCCACTTT.

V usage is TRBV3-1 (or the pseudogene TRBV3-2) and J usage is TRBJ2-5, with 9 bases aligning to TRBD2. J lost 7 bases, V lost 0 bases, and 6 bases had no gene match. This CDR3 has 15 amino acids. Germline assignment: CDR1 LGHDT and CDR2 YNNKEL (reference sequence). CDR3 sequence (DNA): TGTGCCAGCAGCCAAGAGGCGGGGGGGGGCGTGACCCAGTACTTC. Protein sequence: CASSQEAGGGVTQYF.

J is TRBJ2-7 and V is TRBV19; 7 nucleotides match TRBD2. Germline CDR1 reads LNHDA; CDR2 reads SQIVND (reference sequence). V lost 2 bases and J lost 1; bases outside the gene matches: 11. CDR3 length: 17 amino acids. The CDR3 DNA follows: TGTGCCAGTAGTATAAGGCGGGGGACGCCGGGATCCTACGAGCAGTACTTC. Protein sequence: CASSIRRGTPGSYEQYF.

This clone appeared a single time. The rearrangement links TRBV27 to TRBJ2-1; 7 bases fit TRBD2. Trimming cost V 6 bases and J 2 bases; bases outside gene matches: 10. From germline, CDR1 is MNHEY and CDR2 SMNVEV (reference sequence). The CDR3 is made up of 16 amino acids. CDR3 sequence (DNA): TGTGCCAGCAGCTCCAGTTCAGGGAGGGCCTACAATGAGCAGTTCTTC. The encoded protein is CASSSSSGRAYNEQFF.

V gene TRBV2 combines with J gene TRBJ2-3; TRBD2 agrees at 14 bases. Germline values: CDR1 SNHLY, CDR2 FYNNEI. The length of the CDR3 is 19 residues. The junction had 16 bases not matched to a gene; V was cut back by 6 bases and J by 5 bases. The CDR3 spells CASRIQTTGTSGSRDTQYF. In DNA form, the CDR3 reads TGTGCCAGCAGGATTCAAACGACCGGGACTAGCGGGAGTAGAGATACGCAGTATTTT.

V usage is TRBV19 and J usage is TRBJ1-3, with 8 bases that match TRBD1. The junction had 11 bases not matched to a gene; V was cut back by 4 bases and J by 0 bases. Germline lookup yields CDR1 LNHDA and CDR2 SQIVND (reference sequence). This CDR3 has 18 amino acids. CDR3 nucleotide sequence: TGTGCCAGTAGTACCCCCCGACAGGGGTTCGTCTCTGGAAACACCATATATTTT. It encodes CASSTPRQGFVSGNTIYF.

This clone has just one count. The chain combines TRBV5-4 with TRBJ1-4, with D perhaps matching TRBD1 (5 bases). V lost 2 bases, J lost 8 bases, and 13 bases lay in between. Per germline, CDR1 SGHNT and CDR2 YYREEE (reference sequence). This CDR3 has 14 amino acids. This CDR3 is CASSFDRGVEKLFF. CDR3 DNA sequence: TGTGCCAGCAGCTTCGACAGAGGAGTGGAAAAACTGTTTTTT.

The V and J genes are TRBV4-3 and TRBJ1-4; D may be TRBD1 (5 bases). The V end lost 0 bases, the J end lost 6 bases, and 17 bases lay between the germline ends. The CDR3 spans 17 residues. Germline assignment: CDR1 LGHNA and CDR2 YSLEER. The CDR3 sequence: CASSQDALSWGHEKLFF. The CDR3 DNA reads TGCGCCAGCAGCCAAGATGCCCTCAGTTGGGGCCATGAAAAACTGTTTTTT.

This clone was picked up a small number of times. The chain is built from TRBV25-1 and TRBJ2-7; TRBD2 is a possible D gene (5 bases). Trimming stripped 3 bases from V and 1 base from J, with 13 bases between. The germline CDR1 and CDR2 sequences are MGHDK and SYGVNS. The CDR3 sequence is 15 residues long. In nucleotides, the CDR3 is TGTGCCAGCAGTGAGAGGTCTTCGGGGTCCTACGAGCAGTACTTC. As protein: CASSERSSGSYEQYF.

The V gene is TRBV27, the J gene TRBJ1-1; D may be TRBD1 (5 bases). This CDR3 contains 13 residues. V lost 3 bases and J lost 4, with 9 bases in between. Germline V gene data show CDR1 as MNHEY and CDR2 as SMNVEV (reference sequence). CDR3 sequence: CASSFRQLTEAFF. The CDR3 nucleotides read TGTGCCAGCAGTTTTCGACAGCTCACTGAAGCTTTCTTT.

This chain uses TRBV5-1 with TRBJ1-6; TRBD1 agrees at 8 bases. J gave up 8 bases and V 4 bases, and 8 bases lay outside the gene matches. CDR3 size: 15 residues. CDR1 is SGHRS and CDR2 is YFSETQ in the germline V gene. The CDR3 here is CASSDRQGTYSPLHF. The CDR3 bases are TGCGCCAGCAGCGATAGACAGGGGACGTATTCACCCCTCCACTTT.

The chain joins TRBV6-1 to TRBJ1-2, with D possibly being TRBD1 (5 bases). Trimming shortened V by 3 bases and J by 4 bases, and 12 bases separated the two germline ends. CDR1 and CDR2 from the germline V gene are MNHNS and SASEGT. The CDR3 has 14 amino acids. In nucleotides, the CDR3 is TGTGCCAGCAGTGACGTAGGACACGGCTATGGCTACACCTTC. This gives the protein CASSDVGHGYGYTF.

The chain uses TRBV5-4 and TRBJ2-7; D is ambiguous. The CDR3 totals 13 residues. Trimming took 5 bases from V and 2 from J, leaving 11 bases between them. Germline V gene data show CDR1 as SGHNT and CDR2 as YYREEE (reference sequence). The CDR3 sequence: CASSSISPYEQYF. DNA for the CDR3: TGTGCCAGCAGTTCTATAAGCCCCTACGAGCAGTACTTC.